This T cell receptor beta chain comes out of a study of T cell clonotyping in hematopoietic cell transplantation (dated by TCRdb to the early 2020s). Study-wide context: Recipient samples taken before transplant were collected after cytoreduction. The study collected 110 to 150 blood samples from some 35 consecutive transplant recipients and their related donors. Recruitment of patients ran from late 2015 to early 2017, and follow-up continued until late 2020 or until death. Beyond this particular receptor, the publication reports: A decrease in recipient TCR diversity was observed after transplant, and a progressive increase in pathologically expanded clonotypes was seen from day 30 to day 180. Donor and pretransplant recipient Inverse Simpson Index values predicted broader posttransplant TCR repertoire diversity. Sample size was limited, and cells were not sorted, so CD4 and CD8 repertoire contributions could not be separated. Recipient repertoires showed only a small fraction of overlap with donor repertoires, and over 95% appeared de novo at the given depth.

The immunoSEQ assay, a bias-controlled multiplex PCR using V- and J-specific primers, was used to amplify TCR beta CDR3 regions from genomic DNA. In a second PCR step, a proprietary barcode and Illumina adapter sequences were attached to the CDR3 amplicons. CDR3 libraries were sequenced on an Illumina MiSeq instrument. In the original analysis: Export and quality control were performed with immunoSEQ Analyzer 3.0, and downstream analyses were performed with R Bioconductor and Immunarch. Only productive rearrangements within the normalized downsampled data set were used in the calculation of repertoire metrics. Pathologically expanded clonotypes were defined as those larger than 5 templates in the normalized cohort. The Inverse Simpson Index was used to measure repertoire diversity. CMV-specificity analyses were carried out on the non-normalized data set to capture all clonotypes. Not all clones reach the TCRdb copy of this immuneACCESS table, which keeps in-frame sequences only. Checked studies attribute under half of the gap to unresolved V genes and leave the rest unexplained. V and J calls plus clone size are reproduced from that table; the DNA served to infer D and trimming. Across this sample there are over 15,000 clones, with roughly 93% seen only once. In total, the top ten clones hold approximately 1.8% of the sample.

Comment on this clone: The clone's antigen remains unknown. No base qualities exist here, and no much larger clone lies one base off it.

The sample's time point label is to be understood as: recipient sample about 28 days before transplant, after cytoreduction. Blood samples were obtained from recipients approximately 28 days before transplant and at days 30, 100 and 180 after transplant. Nuclei Lysis Solution was used to extract genomic DNA from fresh or cryopreserved unfractionated peripheral blood mononuclear cells. At the junction V is shortened by 9 bases and J by 7 bases, with 16 bases in between. Measured from the cysteine to the phenylalanine, the CDR3 is 14 residues long. Just the 42-base CDR3 DNA is kept, in frame starting at base 1. From the germline V gene, CDR1 is MNHEY and CDR2 is SVGAGI.

The rearranged segments are TRBV6-5 and TRBJ1-6; too little of a D gene remains to name it. The receptor was derived from a man younger than 35 with biphenotypic leukemia. Some clones in this sample may be carry-over from other donors' samples. This specimen consisted of peripheral blood mononuclear cells, obtained before stem cell transplant. The CDR3 region: CASTPTLRNSPLHF. The sequenced DNA is TGTGCCAGTACCCCAACCTTGAGGAATTCACCCCTCCACTTT.